The sequence of this T cell receptor (beta chain) was determined in a study of radiation and T cells in renal cell carcinoma. Study in general: Nephrectomy followed 15 Gy stereotactic body radiation by 4 weeks. Study results and caveats: From baseline, blood top tumor clonotypes peaked at 2 weeks post-radiation. Pretreatment tumor biopsies were lacking, so baseline clonotypes are unknown.

Clones were read by immunoSEQ multiplex PCR, and TCRdb kept only the in-frame ones, dropping some. The table lists approximately 110,000 clones, about four fifths of them singletons, with approximately 3% in the top ten. Germline-derived CDR1 and CDR2 are SGHDT and YYEEEE. The CDR3 is 15 residues long. The V segment lost 3 bases and the J segment 0 bases; nucleotides outside the gene matches: 6. About this clone itself: Its antigen is not known.

Time point noted: baseline pretreatment blood. Treatment denoted: 15 Gy SBRT to primary tumor, nephrectomy 4 weeks later. The patient's renal cell carcinoma had clear cell pathology. The sample was blood, taken from a patient whose treatment included radiotherapy and nephrectomy. This clonotype was obtained from a woman aged 55-69 years with renal cell carcinoma. The genes are TRBV5-6 and TRBJ2-7; TRBD1 agrees at 7 bases. Written as DNA, the CDR3 is TGTGCCAGCAGCTCCCGGGACAGAGGCTCCTACGAGCAGTACTTC. Translating gives CASSSRDRGSYEQYF.